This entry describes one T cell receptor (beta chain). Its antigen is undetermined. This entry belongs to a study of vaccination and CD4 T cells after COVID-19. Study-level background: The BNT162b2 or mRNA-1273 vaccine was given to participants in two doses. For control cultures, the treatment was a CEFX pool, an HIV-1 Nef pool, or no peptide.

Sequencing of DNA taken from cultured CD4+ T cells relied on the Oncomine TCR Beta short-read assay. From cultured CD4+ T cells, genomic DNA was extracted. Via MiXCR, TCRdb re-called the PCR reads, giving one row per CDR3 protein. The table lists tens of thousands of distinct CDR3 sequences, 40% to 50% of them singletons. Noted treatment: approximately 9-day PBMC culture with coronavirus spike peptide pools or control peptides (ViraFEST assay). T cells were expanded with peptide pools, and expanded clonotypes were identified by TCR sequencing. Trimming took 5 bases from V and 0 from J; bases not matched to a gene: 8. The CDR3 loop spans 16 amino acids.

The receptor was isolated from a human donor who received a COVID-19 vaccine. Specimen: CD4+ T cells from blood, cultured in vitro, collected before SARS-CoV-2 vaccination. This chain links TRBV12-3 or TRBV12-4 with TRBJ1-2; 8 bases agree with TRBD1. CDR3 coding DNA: TGTGCCAGCAGTAAGCAGGGGGCTAGGGCTAACTATGGCTACACCTTC. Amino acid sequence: CASSKQGARANYGYTF.